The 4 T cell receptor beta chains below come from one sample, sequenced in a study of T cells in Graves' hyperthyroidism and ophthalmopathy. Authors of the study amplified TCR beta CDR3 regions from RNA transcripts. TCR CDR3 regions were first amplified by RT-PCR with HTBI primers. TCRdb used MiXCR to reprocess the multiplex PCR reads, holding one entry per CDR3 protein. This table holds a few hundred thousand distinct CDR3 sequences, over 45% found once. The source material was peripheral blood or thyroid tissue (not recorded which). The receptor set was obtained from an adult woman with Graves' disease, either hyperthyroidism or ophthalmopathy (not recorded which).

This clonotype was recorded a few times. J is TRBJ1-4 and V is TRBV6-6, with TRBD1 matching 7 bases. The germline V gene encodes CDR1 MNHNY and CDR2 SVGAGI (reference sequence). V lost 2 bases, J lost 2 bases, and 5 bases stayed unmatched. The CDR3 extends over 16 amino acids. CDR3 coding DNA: TGTGCCAGCAGTTACGACAGGGTCTCCACTAATGAAAAACTGTTTTTT. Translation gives CASSYDRVSTNEKLFF.

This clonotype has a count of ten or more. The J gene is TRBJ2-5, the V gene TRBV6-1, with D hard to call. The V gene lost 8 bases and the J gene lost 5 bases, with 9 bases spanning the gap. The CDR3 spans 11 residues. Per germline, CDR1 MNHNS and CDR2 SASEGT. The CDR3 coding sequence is TGTGCCAGCGATAAAGGGGAGACCCAGTACTTC. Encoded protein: CASDKGETQYF.

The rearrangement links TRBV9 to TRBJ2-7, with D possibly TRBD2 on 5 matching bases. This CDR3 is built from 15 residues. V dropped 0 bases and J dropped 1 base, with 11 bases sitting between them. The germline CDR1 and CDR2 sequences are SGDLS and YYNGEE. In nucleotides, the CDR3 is TGTGCCAGCAGCGTAGACGGGATCCGTTCCTACGAGCAGTACTTC. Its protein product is CASSVDGIRSYEQYF.

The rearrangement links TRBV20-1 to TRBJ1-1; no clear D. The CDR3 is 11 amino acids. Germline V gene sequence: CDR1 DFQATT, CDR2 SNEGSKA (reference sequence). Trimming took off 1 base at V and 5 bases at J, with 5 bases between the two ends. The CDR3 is CSARGRTEAFF. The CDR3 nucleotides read TGCAGTGCTAGAGGTAGGACTGAAGCTTTCTTT.